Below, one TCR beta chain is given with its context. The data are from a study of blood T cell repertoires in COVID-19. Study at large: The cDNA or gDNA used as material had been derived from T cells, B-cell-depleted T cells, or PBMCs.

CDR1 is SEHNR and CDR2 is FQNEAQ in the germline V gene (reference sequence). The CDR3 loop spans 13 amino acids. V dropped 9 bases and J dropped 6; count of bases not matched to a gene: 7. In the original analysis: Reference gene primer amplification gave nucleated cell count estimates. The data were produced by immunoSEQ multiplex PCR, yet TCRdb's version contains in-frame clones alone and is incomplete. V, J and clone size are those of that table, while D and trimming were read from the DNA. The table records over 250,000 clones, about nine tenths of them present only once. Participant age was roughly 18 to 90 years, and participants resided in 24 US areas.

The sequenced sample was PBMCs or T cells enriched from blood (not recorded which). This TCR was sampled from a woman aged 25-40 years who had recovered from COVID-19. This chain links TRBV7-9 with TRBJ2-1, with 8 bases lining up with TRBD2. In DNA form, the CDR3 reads TGTGCCAGTGGTAGCGGGAAGGGCAATGAGCAGTTCTTC. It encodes CASGSGKGNEQFF.